This T cell receptor (beta chain) was profiled in a study of blood T cell repertoires in COVID-19. The CDR3 loop spans 14 amino acids. V lost 1 base and J lost 0, with 6 bases in between. Germline V gene data show CDR1 as SQVTM and CDR2 as ANQGSEA. Data came from immunoSEQ multiplex PCR; TCRdb stores just in-frame clones and leaves some out. The sample records approximately 200,000 clones, approximately 80% being singletons. Assignments of participants to cohorts depended upon their own reported clinical history. The TCR originated in a man aged 35-49 years who had recovered from COVID-19. The chain links TRBV29-1 to TRBJ2-2, with D tentatively TRBD2 (5 bases). Sequencing used PBMCs or T cells enriched from blood (not recorded which). The CDR3 sequence: CSVEAGTNTGELFF. CDR3 in DNA: TGCAGCGTTGAAGCGGGGACGAACACCGGGGAGCTGTTTTTT.